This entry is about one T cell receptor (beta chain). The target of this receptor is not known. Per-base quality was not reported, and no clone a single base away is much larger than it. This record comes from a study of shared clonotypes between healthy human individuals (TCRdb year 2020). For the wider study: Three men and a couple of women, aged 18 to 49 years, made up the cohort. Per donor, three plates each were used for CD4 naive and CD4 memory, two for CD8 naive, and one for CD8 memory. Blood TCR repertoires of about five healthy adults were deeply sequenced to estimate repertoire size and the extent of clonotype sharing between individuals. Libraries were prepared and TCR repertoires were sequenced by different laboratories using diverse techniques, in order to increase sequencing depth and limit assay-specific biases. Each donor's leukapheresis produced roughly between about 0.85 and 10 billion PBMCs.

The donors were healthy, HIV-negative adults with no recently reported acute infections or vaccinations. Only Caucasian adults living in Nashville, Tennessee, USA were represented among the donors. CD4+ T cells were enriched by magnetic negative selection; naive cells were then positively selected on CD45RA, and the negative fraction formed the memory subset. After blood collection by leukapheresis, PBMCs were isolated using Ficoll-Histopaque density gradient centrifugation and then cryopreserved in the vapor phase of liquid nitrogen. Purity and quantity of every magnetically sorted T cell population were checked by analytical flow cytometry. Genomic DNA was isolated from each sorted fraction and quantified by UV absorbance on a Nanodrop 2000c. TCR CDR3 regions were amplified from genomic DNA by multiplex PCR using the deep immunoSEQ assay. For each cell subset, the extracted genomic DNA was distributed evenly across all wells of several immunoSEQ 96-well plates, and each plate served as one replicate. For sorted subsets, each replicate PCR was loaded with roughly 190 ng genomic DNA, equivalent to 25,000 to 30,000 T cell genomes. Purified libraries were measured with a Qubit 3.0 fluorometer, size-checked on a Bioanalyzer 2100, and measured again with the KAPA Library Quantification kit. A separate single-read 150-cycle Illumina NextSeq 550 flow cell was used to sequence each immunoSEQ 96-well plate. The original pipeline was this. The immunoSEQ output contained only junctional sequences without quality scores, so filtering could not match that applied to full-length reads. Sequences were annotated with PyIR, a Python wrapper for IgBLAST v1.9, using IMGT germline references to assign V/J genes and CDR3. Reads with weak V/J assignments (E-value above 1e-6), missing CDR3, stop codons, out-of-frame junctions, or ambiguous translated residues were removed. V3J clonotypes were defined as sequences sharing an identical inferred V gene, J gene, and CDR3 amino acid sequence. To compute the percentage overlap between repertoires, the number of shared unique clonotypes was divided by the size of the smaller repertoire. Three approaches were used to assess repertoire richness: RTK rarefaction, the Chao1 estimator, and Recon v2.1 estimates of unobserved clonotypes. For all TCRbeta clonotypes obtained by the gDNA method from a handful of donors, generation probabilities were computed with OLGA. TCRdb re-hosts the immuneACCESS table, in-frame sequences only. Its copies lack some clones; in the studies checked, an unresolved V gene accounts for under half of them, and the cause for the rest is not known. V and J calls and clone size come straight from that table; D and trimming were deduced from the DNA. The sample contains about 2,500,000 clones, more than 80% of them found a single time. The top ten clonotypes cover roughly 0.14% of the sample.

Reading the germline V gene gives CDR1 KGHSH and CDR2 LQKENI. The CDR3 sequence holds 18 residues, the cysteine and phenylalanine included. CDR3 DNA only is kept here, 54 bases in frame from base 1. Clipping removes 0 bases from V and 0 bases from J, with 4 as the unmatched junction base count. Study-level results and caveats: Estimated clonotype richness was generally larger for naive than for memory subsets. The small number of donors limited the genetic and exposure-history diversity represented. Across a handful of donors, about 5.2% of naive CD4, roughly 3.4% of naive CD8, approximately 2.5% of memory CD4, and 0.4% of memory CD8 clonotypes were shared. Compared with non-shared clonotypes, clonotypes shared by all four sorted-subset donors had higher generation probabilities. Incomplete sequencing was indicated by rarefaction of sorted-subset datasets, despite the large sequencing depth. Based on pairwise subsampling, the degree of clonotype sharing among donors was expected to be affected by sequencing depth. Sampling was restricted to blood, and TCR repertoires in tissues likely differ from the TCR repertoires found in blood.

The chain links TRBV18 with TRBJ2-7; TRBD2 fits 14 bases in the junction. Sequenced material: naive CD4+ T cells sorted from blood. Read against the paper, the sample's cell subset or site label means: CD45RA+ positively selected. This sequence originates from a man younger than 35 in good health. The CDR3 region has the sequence CASSPPMGLAGVSYEQYF. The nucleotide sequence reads TGTGCCAGCTCACCACCGATGGGACTAGCGGGAGTCTCCTACGAGCAGTACTTC.